This T cell receptor beta chain was sequenced in a study of T cell clonality in common variable immunodeficiency. This clone was detected many times. Its antigen remains unidentified. The CDR3 extends 3 residues past the end of the read, so its final part is completed from the germline J gene. Some clones are missing from TCRdb's copy, which holds only in-frame ones; the method was immunoSEQ multiplex PCR. This table holds approximately 52,000 clones with no singletons; the top ten claim roughly 3.5%. Study conclusions and caveats: T cell subpopulation sequencing would be needed to explain CVID clonality. Fewer TCRbeta clones were shared among CVID subjects than controls.

The junction had 6 bases not matched to a gene; V was cut back by 2 bases and J by 1 base. Germline V CDR1 and CDR2: SQVTM, ANQGSEA. This CDR3 comprises 15 residues. Sequencing was performed on peripheral blood mononuclear cells. The TCR comes from a person aged 18 to 69 in good health. The chain combines TRBV29-1 with TRBJ2-3; 7 bases are shared with TRBD2. The sequenced part of the CDR3 DNA is TGCAGCGTTGAAATGGCGGGAGTGGGCACAGATACG. Residues: CSVEMAGVGTDT. The CDR3 in full is CSVEMAGVGTDTQYF.